The 15 T cell receptor beta chains in this list originate from one sample, sequenced in a study of prognosis after radiotherapy for stage I lung cancer (dated by TCRdb to about 2021). TCRdb lists the instrument as Illumina HiSeq 3000. Two rounds of multiplex PCR were used to amplify the TCR beta CDR3 region from genomic DNA. The first PCR round used primers specific to each TRBV and TRBJ gene, with sequences filed in Chinese patent CN105087789A. TCRdb reanalyzed the raw reads on its own, using fastp at Q25 for trimming and MiXCR for clone calling, and kept in-frame beta chains. All rows with the same CDR3 protein become a single entry with the most common DNA and genes. The sample profile shows approximately 23,000 distinct CDR3 sequences; 35% to 45% of them were found once. Jointly, the top ten make up roughly three fifths of the sample. Sequencing used PBMCs, obtained before or after stereotactic body radiation therapy (not recorded which). Receptors were obtained from a donor aged 50 or older with non-small cell lung cancer.

Points on this clonotype: Only one base separates this from a far larger clonotype, so it likely reflects a read error. The chain combines TRBV14 with TRBJ2-2, with 9 bases fitting TRBD2. This CDR3 contains 15 residues. Germline values: CDR1 SGHDN, CDR2 FVKESK. The CDR3 nucleotides are TGTGCCAGCAGTCTAAGCGGGAGGCCCACCGTGGAGCTGTTTTTT. Protein: CASSLSGRPTVELFF.

This clonotype was picked up many times. The chain uses TRBV4-3 and TRBJ2-2, with 7 positions matching TRBD2. CDR1 and CDR2 from the germline V gene are LGHNA and YSLEER. The junction had 6 bases not matched to a gene; V was cut back by 6 bases and J by 5 bases. The CDR3 is 14 amino acids. CDR3 bases: TGCGCCAGCAGTCCTGGGGGGGGGACCGGGGAGCTGTTTTTT. Amino acid sequence: CASSPGGGTGELFF.

This chain links TRBV9 with TRBJ1-5; D gene uncertain. Trimming cost V 1 base and J 1 base, with 9 bases left between them. Per germline, CDR1 SGDLS and CDR2 YYNGEE. The CDR3 consists of 15 residues. The CDR3 loop is CASSVRLESNQPQHF. In DNA, the CDR3 is TGTGCCAGCAGCGTAAGGTTGGAAAGCAATCAGCCCCAGCATTTT.

The rearrangement joins TRBV6-5 to TRBJ2-2; 8 nucleotides align to TRBD1. The CDR3 length is 16 residues. Germline CDR1 MNHEY, CDR2 SVGAGI. V lost 4 bases and J lost 5; bases outside the gene matches: 9. The CDR3 DNA reads TGTGCCAGCAGTTTCGGACAGGGACGGTGGACCGGGGAGCTGTTTTTT. This translates into CASSFGQGRWTGELFF.

This rearrangement joins TRBV20-1 to TRBJ1-2, with TRBD1 as a possible D gene (6 bases). The CDR3 length is 14 residues. The V gene lost 0 bases and the J gene lost 6 bases, with 14 bases spanning the gap. Germline CDR1 DFQATT, CDR2 SNEGSKA (reference sequence). The CDR3 is CSAREGLRGDGYTF. CDR3 in DNA: TGCAGTGCTAGAGAGGGTTTAAGGGGGGATGGCTACACCTTC.

The sample holds many counts of this clonotype. The V gene is TRBV3-1, the J gene TRBJ1-1; the D gene is possibly TRBD1 (6 bases). The CDR3 runs to 14 residues. V shed 2 bases and J shed 5 bases, with 12 bases lying between them. Germline V CDR1 and CDR2: LGHDT, YNNKEL (reference sequence). The CDR3 protein is CASSQPGERTEAFF. The CDR3 DNA reads as TGTGCCAGCAGCCAACCAGGGGAACGGACTGAAGCTTTCTTT.

Regarding this clonotype: A read error is the likely source, as a far larger clone sits one nucleotide away. V usage is TRBV6-4 and J usage is TRBJ1-2; D perhaps matches TRBD1 (5 bases). This CDR3 region has 19 residues. CDR1 is MRHNA, CDR2 SNTAGT, per germline. Between the trimmed V and J ends, which lost 5 bases and 4 bases, there was a span of 29 bases. CDR3 residues: CASSYAQGRVGKPGYGYTF. The CDR3 DNA sequence: TGTGCCAGCAGTTACGCCCAGGGAAGGGTTGGAAAGCCGGGCTATGGCTACACCTTC.

This clonotype was seen at least ten times. DNA of the CDR3: TGCGCCAGCAGAAGTGTGGGAGAAGAGACCCAGTACTTC. It encodes CASRSVGEETQYF. V is TRBV5-1 and J is TRBJ2-5; D is perhaps TRBD2 (5 bases). The germline V gene has CDR1 SGHRS and CDR2 YFSETQ. The CDR3 loop spans 13 amino acids. Trimming left V 5 bases short and J 3 bases short, with 11 bases between. The full variable domain, rest sourced from reference TRBV5-1 and TRBJ2-5, is KAGVTQTPRYLIKTRGQQVTLSCSPISGHRSVSWYQQTPGQGLQFLFEYFSETQRNKGNFPGRFSGRQFSNSRSEMNVSTLELGDSALYLCASRSVGEETQYFGPGTRLLVL.

Comments on this clonotype: A far larger clone lies a single base away; this is likely a read error. The CDR3 DNA sequence: TGTGCCAGCAGTGATTTTACGGGGTCTAGCACAGATACGCAGTATTTT. This sequence encodes CASSDFTGSSTDTQYF. This rearrangement joins TRBV12-3 or TRBV12-4 to TRBJ2-3; weak D call: TRBD2 (5 bases). Trimming stripped 5 bases from V and 0 bases from J, with 15 bases between. The CDR3 consists of 16 residues.

The rearrangement uses TRBV28 and TRBJ2-7, with D perhaps being TRBD1 or TRBD2 (5 bases each). The germline V and J ends were trimmed by 8 bases and 0 bases, with 14 bases remaining between them. The germline gives CDR1 MDHEN, CDR2 SYDVKM. CDR3 length: 14 amino acids. The CDR3 nucleotides are TGTGCCAGCGTACGGGCAGGGAGCTCCTACGAGCAGTACTTC. Translation gives CASVRAGSSYEQYF.

This clonotype was counted ten times or more. The CDR3 protein is CASSYRQGEDGYTF. CDR3 coding DNA: TGCGCCAGCAGCTATCGTCAGGGGGAGGATGGCTACACCTTC. This chain connects TRBV5-1 to TRBJ1-2, with 7 bases fitting TRBD1. The CDR3 sequence is 14 residues long. The V gene's germline CDR1 is SGHRS and CDR2 YFSETQ. V was pared by 3 bases and J by 6 bases, with 8 bases of the junction left unmatched.

The chain employs TRBV14 and TRBJ1-2, with D possibly being TRBD1 (6 bases). V lost 3 bases and J 10 bases, leaving 15 bases between the germline ends. The CDR3 runs to 13 residues. Germline loops: CDR1 SGHDN, CDR2 FVKESK. Written as DNA, the CDR3 is TGTGCCAGCAGCCAGCAGGGGCTGGATTTCTACACCTTC. Protein: CASSQQGLDFYTF.

V is TRBV20-1 and J is TRBJ2-3; 8 nucleotides match TRBD2. Germline CDR1 is DFQATT and CDR2 is SNEGSKA (reference sequence). J gave up 4 bases and V 5 bases, and 20 bases lay outside the gene matches. The CDR3 extends over 18 amino acids. The CDR3 DNA follows: TGCAGTGCTCACCCCGGTGGGGTGTCGGGAGGGCCCCCAGATACGCAGTATTTT. Its protein is CSAHPGGVSGGPPDTQYF.

This clonotype was seen repeatedly, ten times or more. The chain joins TRBV19 to TRBJ1-1; 8 bases are shared with TRBD1. J lost 5 bases, V lost 6 bases, and 11 bases had no gene match. The germline V gene encodes CDR1 LNHDA and CDR2 SQIVND (reference sequence). CDR3 length equals 15 residues. CDR3 region: CASSGQGRRGTEAFF. Written as DNA, the CDR3 is TGTGCCAGTAGCGGACAGGGCCGCAGGGGGACTGAAGCTTTCTTT.

The rearrangement uses TRBV20-1 and TRBJ2-7; the match to TRBD2 covers 16 bases. V trimming: 5 bases; J trimming: 6 bases; junction bases outside the gene matches: 16. This CDR3 spans 18 amino acids. The germline V gene encodes CDR1 DFQATT and CDR2 SNEGSKA (reference sequence). The CDR3 here is CSAAYGTSGGAGFLEQYF. For the CDR3, the DNA is TGCAGTGCTGCCTATGGGACTAGCGGGGGGGCGGGATTTCTCGAGCAGTACTTC.